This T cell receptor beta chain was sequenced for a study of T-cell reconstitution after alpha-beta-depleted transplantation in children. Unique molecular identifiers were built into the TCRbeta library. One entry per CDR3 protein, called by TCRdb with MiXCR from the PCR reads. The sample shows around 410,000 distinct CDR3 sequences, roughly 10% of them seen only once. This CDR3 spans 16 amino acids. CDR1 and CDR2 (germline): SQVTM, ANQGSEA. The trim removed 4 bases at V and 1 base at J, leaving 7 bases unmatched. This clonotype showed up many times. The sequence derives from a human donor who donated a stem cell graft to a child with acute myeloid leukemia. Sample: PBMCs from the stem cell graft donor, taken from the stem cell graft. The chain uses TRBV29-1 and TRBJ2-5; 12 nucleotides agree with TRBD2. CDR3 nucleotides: TGCAGCGTTGCCCAAGGACTAGCGGGGTTCCAAGAGACCCAGTACTTC. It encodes CSVAQGLAGFQETQYF.